This T cell receptor (beta chain) was documented in a study of blood T cell repertoires in COVID-19. Study context: COVID-19 samples collected from the United States, Italy and Spain covered acute and convalescent phases. Nucleic acid was either cDNA or gDNA, and it came from T cells, B-cell-depleted T cells, or PBMCs.

In the authors' methods: Using reference gene primer amplification, nucleated cell counts were estimated. Using immunoSEQ multiplex PCR, the repertoire was profiled, and TCRdb retains in-frame clones only, with some absent. D and trimming were read from the DNA, whereas the V and J calls and clone size are those reported in that table. Of 150,000 to 200,000 clones in the sample, 80% to 85% were seen once. The CDR3 has 14 amino acids. V dropped 7 bases and J dropped 8; count of bases not matched to a gene: 12. Germline CDR1 reads ENHRY; CDR2 reads SYGVKD. This TCR was sampled from a woman between 65 and 79 years old with COVID-19, enrolled during active disease. This chain uses TRBV10-3 with TRBJ1-2; 8 bases match TRBD1. The material sequenced was peripheral blood. The CDR3 is CAITGQAFSGGYTF. In DNA form, the CDR3 reads TGTGCCATCACGGGACAGGCGTTCTCTGGCGGCTACACCTTC.